This TCR beta chain was sequenced in a study of cytomegalovirus exposure and HLA in healthy donors. Produced via immunoSEQ multiplex PCR; TCRdb's table is partial and in-frame only. The repertoire consists of hundreds of thousands of clones, with 90% occurring once and the leading ten covering around 3.1%. Germline-derived CDR1 and CDR2 are LGHNA and YNFKEQ. V shed 4 bases and J 6 bases; nucleotides not matched to a gene: 6. The CDR3 totals 15 residues. The sample comprised PBMCs. The receptor was isolated from a woman aged 25 to 39 in good health and CMV-seronegative. The V gene is TRBV4-2, the J gene TRBJ2-4, with 10 bases lining up with TRBD1. The DNA for the CDR3 is TGTGCCAGCAGCCCCAAGGGACAGGGGACAAACATTCAGTACTTC. Translating it yields CASSPKGQGTNIQYF.